This T cell receptor (beta chain) was sequenced during a study of T cells in Graves' hyperthyroidism and ophthalmopathy (dated by TCRdb to the late 2010s). A note on the overall study: Peripheral blood was sampled at the time of initial diagnosis, prior to any treatment. To identify TCR V-J signatures that set the groups apart, the researchers used a discovery cohort of about a hundred patients, made up of under 45 with Graves' ophthalmopathy and 55 to 65 with stable Graves' hyperthyroidism. After blood sampling, hyperthyroidism patients were treated with methimazole at a starting dose of 30 mg daily, and ophthalmopathy patients were treated with high-dose intravenous methylprednisolone. The paper describes TCR Vbeta CDR3 sequencing of about 140 peripheral blood samples, made up of some 42 ophthalmopathy patients, more than 70 hyperthyroidism patients and roughly 17 progressor patients. The approximately 100 discovery patients were randomly divided into training and test sets at a 7:3 ratio. Prospective prediction of ophthalmopathy was tested in an independent validation cohort of approximately 18 hyperthyroidism patients and 15 to 17 patients who later progressed to ophthalmopathy. The study also compared thyroid tissue and blood T-cell repertoires from five or six Graves' hyperthyroidism patients.

Ten or more counts support this clonotype. Which antigen it targets is not known. Per-base qualities were not stored, and no clone one base away is much larger. TCR beta CDR3 regions were amplified from RNA transcripts. The TCR CDR3 was subjected to a first round of RT-PCR using the HTBI primer set and the Qiagen OneStep RT-PCR kit. A second multiplex PCR round built the libraries, followed by size selection and purification. Sequencing of the libraries was done on an Illumina HiSeq2000 using paired-end 100 bp reads. The authors' pipeline ran thus. SOAPnuke was used to process the raw data, removing reads that contained adapters or uncalled bases, had a mean Phred below 15, or lacked an exact match to the constant primer or identifier. High-quality paired reads were merged with COPE v1.2.5, and unique nucleotide sequences were defined as clonotypes. MiTCR v1.1 was used to align clonotypes to the IMGT TRBV, TRBD and TRBJ reference segments. The analysis included only V-J combinations with a frequency above 0.0001, which together covered roughly 99% of the repertoires. The TCS score was defined as F50 (clonal expansion) divided by E x V (chaos), with BLOSUM62-based TCRdist calculated between CDR3 peptides within each V-J. Welch's t-statistics and random forest reduced roughly 500 V-J features to under 15, which were used in a naive Bayes classifier (R e1071). TCRdb reran the public reads through fastp at Q25 and MiXCR, keeping productive beta chains. Each entry merges the rows of one CDR3 protein and shows their most common DNA and genes. The V and J calls shown here were made by TCRdb, not taken from the authors' results. In all, the sample holds under 750,000 distinct CDR3 sequences, and roughly 20% of those were seen once. Clones ranked in the top ten supply approximately 15% of the sample.

Paper-wide results and their limitations: In cross-validation, a model built on a 13 V-J signature told ophthalmopathy apart from stable hyperthyroidism with 85% to 90% sensitivity and around 81% specificity, and in testing the same model reached 80%/75%. Most expanded thyroid clonotypes (frequency above 0.001) were also detected in blood, suggesting blood repertoires may reflect thyroid immune responses. No statistical method was used to fix the sample size in advance, and group allocation was not hidden from the investigators. During validation, the model predicted progression to ophthalmopathy a median of roughly 7.1 months ahead of onset, with almost 71% sensitivity and less than 85% specificity.

The hyperthyroidism patients were between 18 and 65 years old and newly diagnosed, with a disease duration of less than 2 months. Patients with uncontrolled infections, other autoimmune diseases, pregnancy or lactation were excluded. Diagnoses were based on clinical symptoms, serum thyroxine and TRAb, thyroid ultrasound and orbital computed tomography. Blood from progressor patients was collected at the time of first diagnosis with hyperthyroidism, before any ophthalmopathy symptoms had appeared. PBMCs were separated from 7.5 to 10 ml of fresh peripheral blood using Ficoll-Paque density gradient centrifugation. Progressor patients were first diagnosed with Graves' hyperthyroidism and then developed ophthalmopathy during follow-up. Trizol reagent was used to extract total RNA, and RNA quality was then checked on an Agilent 2100 Bioanalyzer. The receptor comes from a woman in her forties or fifties with Graves' hyperthyroidism that later progressed to Graves' ophthalmopathy. The sample was blood.

The CDR3 reads CASRYRVGNTEAFF. The DNA sequence is as follows: TGTGCCAGCAGATACAGGGTAGGGAACACTGAAGCTTTCTTT. Rearrangement joined TRBV27 to TRBJ1-1; the D region possibly corresponds to TRBD1 (6 bases align). CDR1 MNHEY and CDR2 SMNVEV were looked up in the germline V gene (reference sequence). V and J are truncated by 6 bases and 1 base respectively, leaving an intervening sequence of 12 bases. From cysteine to phenylalanine, the CDR3 is 14 amino acids long. Solely the CDR3 DNA is kept, with 42 bases framed from the first base.